These 23 T cell receptor beta chains were all obtained from the same sample, sequenced in a study of blood T cell repertoires in COVID-19. Method: immunoSEQ multiplex PCR; TCRdb's copy keeps in-frame clones and lacks some. The sample yields around 280,000 clones, about nine tenths seen once. The specimen was peripheral blood. Receptor source: a woman in her 30s with COVID-19, enrolled during active disease.

The chain couples TRBV10-3 to TRBJ1-3, with D possibly matching TRBD1 (5 bases). CDR1 and CDR2 (germline): ENHRY, SYGVKD. The germline V and J ends were trimmed by 3 bases and 0 bases, with 12 bases remaining between them. The CDR3 loop spans 16 amino acids. DNA of the CDR3: TGTGCCATCAGTGACTCCGCGGGACTCTCTGGAAACACCATATATTTT. Encoded protein: CAISDSAGLSGNTIYF.

Points on this clone: A junction boundary mismatches the germline segment, possibly from a read error. The rearrangement joins TRBV2 to TRBJ2-7, with 8 positions matching TRBD2. Germline V gives CDR1 SNHLY, CDR2 FYNNEI. The CDR3 runs 16 residues. CDR3 protein: CASSEASGTRAYEQYF. The CDR3 bases are TGTGCCAGCAGTGAAGCGAGCGGGACTAGGGCCTATGAGCAGTACTTC.

The gene calls are TRBV18 and TRBJ2-3; 8 positions match TRBD1. From germline, CDR1 is KGHSH and CDR2 LQKENI. V trimming: 0 bases; J trimming: 4 bases; junction bases outside the gene matches: 6. This CDR3 contains 16 residues. CDR3 amino acids: CASSPPGQGRADTQYF. The CDR3 coding sequence is TGTGCCAGCTCACCACCCGGACAGGGAAGAGCAGATACGCAGTATTTT.

This clone was recorded once. The chain couples TRBV25-1 to TRBJ2-1, with D possibly matching TRBD1 (6 bases). V lost 6 bases and J 9 bases, leaving 15 bases between the germline ends. Germline assignment: CDR1 MGHDK and CDR2 SYGVNS. This CDR3 is 13 amino acids long. CDR3: CASRVQGSFEQFF. The DNA of the CDR3 is TGTGCCAGCAGAGTACAGGGTTCTTTTGAGCAGTTCTTC. The variable domain in full, completed from reference TRBV25-1 and TRBJ2-1, reads EADIYQTPRYLVIGTGKKITLECSQTMGHDKMYWYQQDPGMELHLIHYSYGVNSTEKGDLSSESTVSRIRTEHFPLTLESARPSHTSQYLCASRVQGSFEQFFGPGTRLTVL.

The J gene is TRBJ2-7, the V gene TRBV2, with D uncertain. Germline CDR1 is SNHLY and CDR2 is FYNNEI. This CDR3 has 11 amino acids. Trimming left V 6 bases short and J 3 bases short, with 6 bases between. The DNA for the CDR3 is TGTGCCAGCAGCCTTAGCTACGAGCAGTACTTC. It specifies CASSLSYEQYF.

The V call is TRBV11-1, the J call TRBJ2-7; D might be TRBD2 (6 bases). Trimming took 5 bases from V and 0 from J, leaving 14 bases between them. The germline V gene encodes CDR1 SGHAT and CDR2 FQDESV (reference sequence). The CDR3 contains 15 residues. The chain's CDR3 is CASSLSGSSSYEQYF. In DNA, the CDR3 is TGTGCCAGCAGCCTCAGCGGGTCTAGCTCCTACGAGCAGTACTTC.

This clone was observed a single time. The chain employs TRBV6-5 and TRBJ2-7, with 10 bases lining up with TRBD1. The CDR3 is 15 residues long. Germline values: CDR1 MNHEY, CDR2 SVGAGI. V shed 6 bases, J shed 3 bases, and the junction held 8 bases outside the gene matches. DNA of the CDR3: TGTGCCAGCAGCCCCCGGGACAGGGGATTCTACGAGCAGTACTTC. This encodes CASSPRDRGFYEQYF.

The chain has TRBV4-1 and TRBJ1-2, with 7 bases fitting TRBD1. Trimming cost V 0 bases and J 0 bases; bases outside gene matches: 4. The CDR3 totals 16 residues. Germline-derived CDR1 and CDR2 are MGHRA and YSYEKL. Written as DNA, the CDR3 is TGCGCCAGCAGCCAAGAGGGGACAGACCCTAACTATGGCTACACCTTC. Amino acids: CASSQEGTDPNYGYTF.

This chain joins TRBV5-1 and TRBJ1-2; no definite D call. Trimming took off 1 base at V and 8 bases at J, with 12 bases between the two ends. CDR1 is SGHRS and CDR2 is YFSETQ in the germline V gene. The CDR3 is made up of 13 amino acids. The CDR3: CASSLLEEDGYTF. For the CDR3, the DNA is TGCGCCAGCAGCTTGTTAGAGGAGGACGGCTACACCTTC.

The rearrangement uses TRBV5-3 and TRBJ1-5; 9 nucleotides align to TRBD1. TRBV5-3 is flagged as an ORF with uncertain function. V lost 8 bases, J lost 5 bases, and 5 bases stayed unmatched. The CDR3 is 13 amino acids. The DNA for the CDR3 is TGTGCCAGCCGCAACAGGGGGCATCAGCCCCAGCATTTT. This encodes CASRNRGHQPQHF.

The chain joins TRBV5-1 to TRBJ2-7; 9 bases align to TRBD1. Germline loops: CDR1 SGHRS, CDR2 YFSETQ. J gave up 4 bases and V 4 bases, and 9 bases lay outside the gene matches. The CDR3 spans 15 residues. The DNA for the CDR3 is TGCGCCAGCAGCGCGTCCGGGACAGGGCATTACGAGCAGTACTTC. Its protein product is CASSASGTGHYEQYF.

The chain joins TRBV27 to TRBJ1-4; the D is unclear. Trimming pared 6 bases from V and 5 bases from J, leaving 16 bases between. The CDR3 runs 15 residues. CDR1 MNHEY and CDR2 SMNVEV come from the germline V gene (reference sequence). CDR3 in DNA: TGTGCCAGCAGCCCAATGACAAGGCGAAATGAAAAACTGTTTTTT. Protein: CASSPMTRRNEKLFF.

V usage is TRBV7-9 and J usage is TRBJ2-3; 10 nucleotides match TRBD2. Germline lookup yields CDR1 SEHNR and CDR2 FQNEAQ (reference sequence). The ends lost 5 bases at V and 0 bases at J; junction bases unmatched: 5. The CDR3 length is 16 residues. The CDR3, as DNA: TGTGCCAGCAGCCTCGGACTAGCGGTGAGCACAGATACGCAGTATTTT. Its translation: CASSLGLAVSTDTQYF.

The genes are TRBV12-3 or TRBV12-4 and TRBJ2-1, with a tentative D call TRBD1 (5 bases). V was cut by 6 bases and J by 6 bases, with 12 bases left in between. This CDR3 contains 13 residues. As DNA, the CDR3 is TGTGCCAGCAGCTTCGCTAGGGGCAATGAGCAGTTCTTC. It translates to CASSFARGNEQFF.

The genes are TRBV28 and TRBJ2-7, with TRBD2 matching 8 bases. The V segment lost 10 bases and the J segment 5 bases; nucleotides outside the gene matches: 10. The germline CDR1 and CDR2 sequences are MDHEN and SYDVKM. There are 13 residues in the CDR3. The chain's CDR3 is CATPSGRINEQYF. DNA for the CDR3: TGTGCCACACCAAGCGGGAGAATCAACGAGCAGTACTTC.

The CDR3 sequence: CASSPAVAGGENEQFF. DNA of the CDR3: TGCGCCAGCAGCCCTGCGGTGGCGGGAGGTGAAAATGAGCAGTTCTTC. This chain uses TRBV4-3 with TRBJ2-1; 8 bases are shared with TRBD2. Germline V lookup: CDR1 LGHNA, CDR2 YSLEER. The length of the CDR3 is 16 residues. V lost 4 bases, J lost 7 bases, and 12 bases stayed unmatched.

In the case of this clone: In the same sample, other DNA sequences code for this CDR3. This rearrangement joins TRBV19 to TRBJ2-7; 7 bases are a match to TRBD2. The CDR3 contains 13 residues. Germline CDR1 is LNHDA and CDR2 is SQIVND (reference sequence). The ends lost 2 bases at V and 4 bases at J; junction bases unmatched: 2. The CDR3 here is CASSIQGGYEQYF. CDR3 coding DNA: TGTGCCAGTAGTATACAGGGAGGGTACGAGCAGTACTTC.

The V call is TRBV18, the J call TRBJ2-2; a weak D match, TRBD2 (5 bases). Trimming stripped 3 bases from V and 5 bases from J, with 13 bases between. The CDR3 loop spans 15 amino acids. Per the germline V gene, CDR1 is KGHSH and CDR2 is LQKENI. The CDR3 sequence: CASSPWESGTGELFF. The CDR3 DNA sequence: TGTGCCAGCTCACCTTGGGAGAGTGGGACCGGGGAGCTGTTTTTT.

This chain connects TRBV5-6 to TRBJ2-4; 10 bases map to TRBD2. This CDR3 is built from 17 residues. With V trimmed by 4 bases and J by 0 bases, 7 bases remained unmatched. Germline V CDR1 and CDR2: SGHDT, YYEEEE. The CDR3 sequence is CASSKRLAGVAKNIQYF. The CDR3 DNA follows: TGTGCCAGCAGCAAAAGACTAGCGGGTGTAGCCAAAAACATTCAGTACTTC.

V and J are TRBV5-1 and TRBJ2-3; TRBD2 aligns across 8 bases. The V segment lost 4 bases and the J segment 9 bases; nucleotides outside the gene matches: 16. Germline V CDR1 and CDR2: SGHRS, YFSETQ. The CDR3 is 16 amino acids. CDR3 DNA: TGCGCCAGCAGCCTTTCGGCCCTTGGGTTAGCGGGGACGCAGTATTTT. Translating it yields CASSLSALGLAGTQYF.

The CDR3 region is CASSGGGEYQPQHF. The CDR3 nucleotides read TGTGCCAGCAGCGGGGGAGGGGAGTATCAGCCCCAGCATTTT. The chain carries TRBV9 and TRBJ1-5, with a possible D match to TRBD1 (5 bases). The CDR3 is 14 residues long. CDR1 is SGDLS and CDR2 is YYNGEE in the germline V gene. Trimming shortened V by 3 bases and J by 5 bases, and 12 bases separated the two germline ends.

The chain employs TRBV4-1 and TRBJ2-7; 12 bases are a match to TRBD2. Germline assignment: CDR1 MGHRA and CDR2 YSYEKL. CDR3 size: 15 residues. V gave up 4 bases and J gave up 5 bases; unmatched junction bases: 6. The CDR3 region is CASSRSSGREHEQYF. The CDR3 coding sequence is TGCGCCAGCAGCCGATCTAGCGGGAGGGAGCACGAGCAGTACTTC.

In this sample, this clone turned up once. The chain has TRBV25-1 and TRBJ2-5, with 11 bases fitting TRBD1. Germline-derived CDR1 and CDR2 are MGHDK and SYGVNS. There are 16 residues in the CDR3. The V and J ends lost 2 bases and 2 bases, in that order; junction bases with no gene match: 4. The CDR3: CASSEGGTGGQETQYF. The DNA of the CDR3 is TGTGCCAGCAGTGAAGGTGGGACAGGGGGTCAAGAGACCCAGTACTTC.